The rows below give T cell receptor beta chains drawn from one sample of a study of blood T cells in healthy people across ages. TCRdb recomputed calls from the 5' RACE reads with MiXCR, one row per CDR3 protein. The repertoire holds 900,000 to 950,000 distinct CDR3 sequences, with 25% to 30% as singletons. This sample also belongs to another study, concerning T cells of mothers and their children.

The source material was blood. The receptors here all came from a woman between 40 and 55 years old in good health. The CDR3 runs from the conserved cysteine through the conserved F or W. The D gene is left open where the match is weak. For some rows the clone size is stated as once, few or many, or as a class when expanded; others skip it.

D gene | J gene | clone size | V gene | CDR3 protein | CDR3 DNA
NA | TRBJ2-1 | NA | TRBV7-3 | CANSPSSYNEQFF | TGTGCCAACAGCCCCTCCTCCTACAATGAGCAGTTCTTC
NA | TRBJ1-5 | NA | TRBV5-1 | CASSPTNRVGQPQHF | TGCGCCAGCAGCCCAACAAACAGGGTTGGACAGCCCCAGCATTTT
NA | TRBJ2-5 | NA | TRBV20-1 | CSPSPGYQETQYF | TGCAGCCCCTCACCGGGATACCAAGAGACCCAGTACTTC
TRBD1 | TRBJ2-1 | few | TRBV27 | CASRIQGAGYNEQFF | TGTGCCAGCAGGATACAGGGGGCGGGATACAATGAGCAGTTCTTC
NA | TRBJ1-1 | NA | TRBV6-5 | CASSYSARTEAFF | TGTGCCAGCAGTTACTCGGCCCGGACTGAAGCTTTCTTT
TRBD1 | TRBJ1-4 | NA | TRBV28 | CASSPGTGTEKLFF | TGTGCCAGCAGTCCGGGGACAGGGACTGAAAAACTGTTTTTT
NA | TRBJ1-2 | NA | TRBV20-1 | CSATGVNYGYTF | TGCAGTGCTACAGGGGTCAACTATGGCTACACCTTC
TRBD1 | TRBJ2-1 | NA | TRBV7-2 | CASRWDGTGVYNEQFF | TGTGCCAGCCGATGGGACGGGACAGGGGTTTACAATGAGCAGTTCTTC
NA | TRBJ1-1 | NA | TRBV7-9 | CASSLDREAFF | TGTGCCAGCAGCTTAGATCGTGAAGCTTTCTTT
TRBD2 | TRBJ2-5 | NA | TRBV6-1 | CASSEVRGGVGTQYF | TGTGCCAGCAGTGAAGTGCGCGGGGGAGTAGGGACCCAGTACTTC
NA | TRBJ1-2 | NA | TRBV29-1 | CSAEGQVHGYTF | TGCAGCGCCGAGGGGCAGGTCCATGGCTACACCTTC
TRBD1 | TRBJ1-4 | NA | TRBV6-2/TRBV6-3 | CASRTGTGNEKLVF | TGTGCCAGCAGAACCGGGACAGGGAATGAAAAACTGGTTTTT
NA | TRBJ1-2 | few | TRBV13 | CASSLGDRGPLGYTF | TGTGCCAGCAGCTTAGGCGATAGGGGACCTTTAGGCTACACCTTC
NA | TRBJ1-4 | NA | TRBV4-3 | CASSPGLLPEKLFF | TGCGCCAGCAGCCCGGGCCTACTCCCTGAAAAACTGTTTTTT
TRBD1 | TRBJ1-1 | NA | TRBV7-2 | CASEDRGLTEAFF | TGTGCCAGCGAAGACAGGGGGCTCACTGAAGCTTTCTTT
TRBD2 | TRBJ2-1 | few | TRBV28 | CASTLAGSYEQFF | TGTGCCAGCACACTAGCGGGGTCATATGAGCAGTTCTTC
TRBD2 | TRBJ2-3 | few | TRBV29-1 | CSVSSSGGPDTQYF | TGCAGCGTTAGCTCTAGCGGGGGACCAGATACGCAGTATTTT
TRBD1 | TRBJ2-7 | NA | TRBV28 | CASRGTGLSYEQYF | TGTGCCAGCAGGGGGACAGGGTTATCCTACGAGCAGTACTTC
NA | TRBJ2-5 | NA | TRBV5-6 | CASTAQETQYF | TGTGCCAGCACCGCGCAGGAGACCCAGTACTTC
NA | TRBJ1-6 | few | TRBV5-5 | CASSSGLSKRHSPLHF | TGTGCCAGCAGCTCTGGGCTCTCGAAACGGCATTCACCCCTCCACTTT
NA | TRBJ2-7 | NA | TRBV4-2 | CASSQDTNEQYF | TGTGCCAGCAGCCAAGATACGAATGAGCAGTACTTC
TRBD1 | TRBJ2-1 | NA | TRBV7-9 | CASSLGDRWNGQFF | TGTGCCAGCAGCTTGGGGGACAGGTGGAATGGGCAGTTCTTC
NA | TRBJ2-4 | NA | TRBV3-1 | CASSQGGGQGLANNIQYF | TGTGCCAGCAGCCAAGGGGGGGGACAGGGACTAGCCAACAACATTCAGTACTTC
TRBD2 | TRBJ2-1 | NA | TRBV20-1 | CSARDGLGGDEQFF | TGCAGTGCTAGAGATGGGTTGGGAGGGGATGAGCAGTTCTTC
NA | TRBJ2-1 | few | TRBV5-5 | CASSLAWGGADEQFF | TGTGCCAGCAGCTTGGCCTGGGGGGGGGCCGATGAGCAGTTCTTC
NA | TRBJ1-2 | NA | TRBV20-1 | CSARDPLGGASGYTF | TGCAGTGCTAGAGACCCCCTTGGAGGGGCAAGTGGCTACACCTTC
TRBD1 | TRBJ1-4 | few | TRBV5-1 | CASSLVETGGKLFF | TGCGCCAGCAGCTTGGTGGAAACAGGGGGAAAACTGTTTTTT